These 26 T cell receptor beta chains originate from one sample sequenced in a study of T cell responses to AZD1222 COVID-19 vaccine (dated by TCRdb to about 2021). Library generation was performed with the immunoSEQ multiplex PCR assay. This immuneACCESS table, as held by TCRdb, lists in-frame sequences with V and J called but not all clones. Of the missing ones, under half trace to an unresolved V gene in checked studies; the others have no known cause. The sample has 140,000 to 150,000 clones on record, approximately 93% of them singletons. The top ten hold roughly 5% of the sample. Read against the paper, the sample's time point label means: baseline before first vaccination. Sequences were derived from peripheral blood, sampled on day 0 of AZD1222 vaccination. All receptors derive from an adult in good health.

DNA of the CDR3: TGTGCCAGCAGCTTAGTTTTGAGGGGCAACACCGGGGAGCTGTTTTTT. Its translation: CASSLVLRGNTGELFF. The rearrangement links TRBV7-8 to TRBJ2-2; D might be TRBD1 or TRBD2, each matching 5 bases. Per germline, CDR1 SGHVS and CDR2 FQNEAQ. The V end was cut by 1 base, the J end by 2 bases, with 11 bases between. The CDR3 length is 16 residues. Complete variable domain (other parts from reference TRBV7-8 and TRBJ2-2): GAGVSQSPRYKVAKRGQDVALRCDPISGHVSLFWYQQALGQGPEFLTYFQNEAQLDKSGLPSDRFFAERPEGSVSTLKIQRTQQEDSAVYLCASSLVLRGNTGELFFGEGSRLTVL.

The genes are TRBV10-1 and TRBJ2-1; 12 bases fit TRBD2. Germline V CDR1 and CDR2: WNHNN, SYGVQD (reference sequence). V trimming: 3 bases; J trimming: 8 bases; junction bases outside the gene matches: 2. The CDR3 is 14 residues long. CDR3 coding DNA: TGCGCCAGCAGTGACCCTAGCGGGAGGGATGAGCAGTTCTTC. This encodes CASSDPSGRDEQFF.

The chain employs TRBV6-1 and TRBJ1-1; D is ambiguous. The CDR3 has 13 amino acids. Germline CDR1 MNHNS, CDR2 SASEGT. The V gene lost 2 bases and the J gene lost 4 bases, with 8 bases spanning the gap. In DNA, the CDR3 is TGTGCCAGCAGTGAATCGTGGTCCACTGAAGCTTTCTTT. Amino acid sequence: CASSESWSTEAFF.

The rearrangement links TRBV28 to TRBJ1-6, with D tentatively TRBD1 (5 bases). There are 13 residues in the CDR3. With 6 bases removed from V and 11 bases from J, the gap between germline ends came to 14 bases. CDR1 MDHEN and CDR2 SYDVKM come from the germline V gene. In nucleotides, the CDR3 is TGTGCCAGCAGGCCGTCAGGGCGGACACCCCTCCACTTT. Translating gives CASRPSGRTPLHF.

The V and J genes are TRBV30 and TRBJ2-3, with 7 positions matching TRBD1. CDR3 size: 15 residues. The J segment lost 0 bases and the V segment lost 0 bases, leaving 3 bases of the junction unmatched. Germline CDR1 is GTSNPN and CDR2 is SVGIG (reference sequence). The CDR3 bases are TGTGCCTGGAGTGTACAGGGGTCGAGCACAGATACGCAGTATTTT. Translating it yields CAWSVQGSSTDTQYF. The complete variable domain, with remaining parts taken from reference TRBV30 and TRBJ2-3, reads SQTIHQWPATLVQPVGSPLSLECTVEGTSNPNLYWYRQAAGRGLQLLFYSVGIGQISSEVPQNLSASRPQDRQFILSSKKLLLSDSGFYLCAWSVQGSSTDTQYFGPGTRLTVL.

V and J are TRBV29-1 and TRBJ2-7, with a weak D call TRBD1 (6 bases). Looked up from germline, CDR1 is SQVTM and CDR2 is ANQGSEA. Trimming left V 3 bases short and J 2 bases short, with 14 bases between. CDR3 length: 14 amino acids. The CDR3 loop reads CSVEATGYPYEQYF. As DNA, the CDR3 is TGCAGCGTTGAGGCAACAGGGTATCCCTACGAGCAGTACTTC.

The chain couples TRBV7-2 to TRBJ2-3; 8 nucleotides align to TRBD2. Trimming cost V 1 base and J 4 bases; bases outside gene matches: 4. The germline V gene encodes CDR1 SGHTA and CDR2 FQGNSA. The CDR3 totals 15 residues. In nucleotides, the CDR3 is TGTGCCAGCAGCTTAGATCGAGCGGGAGCAGATACGCAGTATTTT. As protein: CASSLDRAGADTQYF.

The chain recombines TRBV27 with TRBJ2-5; D might be TRBD1 (6 bases). Germline CDR1 MNHEY, CDR2 SMNVEV (reference sequence). The CDR3 extends over 13 amino acids. Trimming pared 5 bases from V and 4 bases from J, leaving 11 bases between. The CDR3 here is CASSPGALETQYF. In nucleotides, the CDR3 is TGTGCCAGCAGTCCAGGGGCCCTAGAGACCCAGTACTTC.

This clone was found a few times. J is TRBJ2-1 and V is TRBV5-1; 11 bases map to TRBD1. Unmatched junction bases numbered 9, after V lost 4 bases and J lost 9 bases. Germline-derived CDR1 and CDR2 are SGHRS and YFSETQ. The CDR3 runs 15 residues. This CDR3 reads CASSPGQGARVEQFF. The CDR3 region has the DNA TGCGCCAGCAGCCCCGGACAGGGGGCACGAGTTGAGCAGTTCTTC. The variable domain in full, completed from reference TRBV5-1 and TRBJ2-1, reads KAGVTQTPRYLIKTRGQQVTLSCSPISGHRSVSWYQQTPGQGLQFLFEYFSETQRNKGNFPGRFSGRQFSNSRSEMNVSTLELGDSALYLCASSPGQGARVEQFFGPGTRLTVL.

The V call is TRBV5-1, the J call TRBJ2-7; 11 nucleotides match TRBD2. The CDR3 covers 15 residues. The V gene end was trimmed by 4 bases and the J gene end by 2 bases; junction bases not matched to a gene: 5. CDR1 is SGHRS and CDR2 is YFSETQ in the germline V gene. The CDR3 loop reads CASSPTSGETYEQYF. The CDR3 coding sequence is TGCGCCAGCAGCCCGACTAGCGGGGAAACCTACGAGCAGTACTTC.

V and J are TRBV7-8 and TRBJ2-1, with D tentatively TRBD1 (6 bases). The CDR3 consists of 13 residues. In germline, CDR1 is SGHVS, CDR2 FQNEAQ. The V and J ends lost 5 bases and 9 bases respectively, with 14 bases between them. As DNA, the CDR3 is TGTGCCAGCAGCCGTTACAGGGCGGGTGAGCAGTTCTTC. It yields the protein CASSRYRAGEQFF. Filled out from reference TRBV7-8 and TRBJ2-1, the complete variable domain reads GAGVSQSPRYKVAKRGQDVALRCDPISGHVSLFWYQQALGQGPEFLTYFQNEAQLDKSGLPSDRFFAERPEGSVSTLKIQRTQQEDSAVYLCASSRYRAGEQFFGPGTRLTVL.

There are a few counts of this clone. The rearrangement uses TRBV10-3 and TRBJ2-7; TRBD2 aligns across 7 bases. Per the germline V gene, CDR1 is ENHRY and CDR2 is SYGVKD. Losses at the gene ends were 3 bases for V and 2 bases for J; bases not matched to a gene: 4. The length of the CDR3 is 14 residues. The CDR3 here is CAISDGRGAYEQYF. The CDR3 region has the DNA TGTGCCATCAGTGATGGACGGGGGGCCTACGAGCAGTACTTC.

This clone was recorded a few times. This chain links TRBV4-1 with TRBJ2-7; TRBD1 matches at 7 bases. The V and J ends lost 6 bases and 1 base, in that order; junction bases with no gene match: 6. The CDR3 is 14 residues long. Germline CDR1 is MGHRA and CDR2 is YSYEKL. The chain's CDR3 is CASSYDRDSYEQYF. CDR3 nucleotides: TGCGCCAGCAGTTATGACAGGGATTCCTACGAGCAGTACTTC.

This clone was observed once. V and J are TRBV3-1 (or the pseudogene TRBV3-2) and TRBJ1-4; D gene ambiguous. V was shortened by 1 base and J by 6 bases, with 3 bases between the two germline ends. Germline V gives CDR1 LGHDT, CDR2 YNNKEL (reference sequence). The CDR3 contains 12 residues. CDR3 sequence: CASSQVDEKLFF. CDR3 in DNA: TGTGCCAGCAGCCAAGTGGATGAAAAACTGTTTTTT.

The count of this clone is one. This chain connects TRBV5-1 to TRBJ1-1; D unresolved. CDR1 and CDR2 from the germline V gene are SGHRS and YFSETQ. V lost 5 bases and J lost 0, with 8 bases in between. The CDR3 consists of 13 residues. The chain's CDR3 is CASRGILNTEAFF. CDR3 sequence (DNA): TGCGCCAGCAGGGGGATACTGAACACTGAAGCTTTCTTT.

The chain employs TRBV25-1 and TRBJ1-5; D remains unclear. Germline CDR1 and CDR2: MGHDK and SYGVNS. The CDR3 contains 16 residues. Deletions cut 1 base from V and 2 bases from J, with 12 bases between. The CDR3 here is CASSESGYEGNQPQHF. Here the CDR3 DNA reads TGTGCCAGCAGTGAATCCGGTTACGAGGGCAATCAGCCCCAGCATTTT.

The chain recombines TRBV5-1 with TRBJ2-7; 8 bases line up with TRBD2. CDR3 length equals 15 residues. J was trimmed by 5 bases and V by 5 bases; bases with no gene match: 12. The germline CDR1 and CDR2 sequences are SGHRS and YFSETQ. The CDR3 is CASSAGTSQSHEQYF. The CDR3 DNA reads as TGCGCCAGCAGTGCTGGGACTAGTCAGAGCCACGAGCAGTACTTC.

The rearrangement joins TRBV11-1 to TRBJ2-7, with a possible D match to TRBD1 (6 bases). With 5 bases removed from V and 7 bases from J, the gap between germline ends came to 12 bases. The CDR3 runs to 12 residues. Germline CDR1 reads SGHAT; CDR2 reads FQDESV (reference sequence). The CDR3 protein is CASSQQGWEQYF. CDR3 bases: TGTGCCAGCAGCCAACAGGGTTGGGAGCAGTACTTC.

This rearrangement joins TRBV5-4 to TRBJ1-2; D is unresolved. Trimming took off 1 base at V and 4 bases at J, with 11 bases between the two ends. Germline V gene lookup returns CDR1 SGHNT and CDR2 YYREEE (reference sequence). This CDR3 spans 14 amino acids. The CDR3 spells CASSLKAGSYGYTF. The CDR3 DNA reads TGTGCCAGCAGCTTGAAGGCGGGGAGCTATGGCTACACCTTC.

J is TRBJ1-2 and V is TRBV10-2; D may be TRBD1 (5 bases). The V gene's germline CDR1 is WSHSY and CDR2 SAAADI. The CDR3 is 12 amino acids. The V end lost 1 base, the J end lost 7 bases, and 7 bases lay between the germline ends. The CDR3 bases are TGCGCCAGCAGTGAGTTGGGGGGTGGCTACACCTTC. It yields the protein CASSELGGGYTF.

This clone is labeled medium-sized. CDR3 DNA: TGTGCCACCAGGGCAGGGGGGGACACCGGGGAGCTGTTTTTT. Protein sequence: CATRAGGDTGELFF. The chain carries TRBV24-1 and TRBJ2-2; the D call may be TRBD1 or TRBD2 (7 bases each). V was pared by 7 bases and J by 3 bases, with 11 bases between. The germline gives CDR1 KGHDR, CDR2 SFDVKD. CDR3 size: 14 residues.

The J gene is TRBJ2-3, the V gene TRBV7-9; weak D call: TRBD2 (6 bases). Between the trimmed V and J ends, which lost 4 bases and 4 bases, there was a span of 6 bases. Germline V gene data show CDR1 as SEHNR and CDR2 as FQNEAQ (reference sequence). This CDR3 is 12 amino acids long. CDR3 nucleotides: TGTGCCAGCAGCTGGGAGGCAGATACGCAGTATTTT. This codes for CASSWEADTQYF. Combining the CDR3 with reference TRBV7-9 and TRBJ2-3 gives the whole variable domain DTGVSQNPRHKITKRGQNVTFRCDPISEHNRLYWYRQTLGQGPEFLTYFQNEAQLEKSRLLSDRFSAERPKGSFSTLEIQRTEQGDSAMYLCASSWEADTQYFGPGTRLTVL.

This clone has just one count. V and J are TRBV6-6 and TRBJ2-7; 10 nucleotides match TRBD1. Germline V gene lookup returns CDR1 MNHNY and CDR2 SVGAGI (reference sequence). V trimming: 6 bases; J trimming: 0 bases; junction bases outside the gene matches: 5. CDR3 length: 15 residues. CDR3 DNA sequence: TGTGCCAGCAGCCTGGACAGGGGGAACTCCTACGAGCAGTACTTC. The encoded protein is CASSLDRGNSYEQYF.

V gene TRBV11-2 combines with J gene TRBJ2-7; D is possibly TRBD2 (6 bases). Germline CDR1 reads SGHAT; CDR2 reads FQNNGV. The length of the CDR3 is 11 residues. V was clipped by 1 base and J by 10 bases, with 8 bases between them. In DNA form, the CDR3 reads TGTGCCAGCAGCTTAGTGGGAGGTCAGTACTTC. It is translated as CASSLVGGQYF. The full variable domain, in which reference TRBV11-2 and TRBJ2-7 provide the parts outside the CDR3, is EAGVAQSPRYKIIEKRQSVAFWCNPISGHATLYWYQQILGQGPKLLIQFQNNGVVDDSQLPKDRFSAERLKGVDSTLKIQPAKLEDSAVYLCASSLVGGQYFGPGTRLTVT.

V is TRBV2 and J is TRBJ2-2; unclear D gene. In germline, CDR1 is SNHLY, CDR2 FYNNEI. The ends were cut back, 2 bases at V and 0 bases at J, with 10 bases in the middle. There are 16 residues in the CDR3. This CDR3 is CASSELALSNTGELFF. Here the CDR3 DNA reads TGTGCCAGCAGTGAACTGGCACTATCGAACACCGGGGAGCTGTTTTTT.

A single count supports this clone. This chain links TRBV18 with TRBJ1-4; TRBD1 is a possible D gene (5 bases). V was pared by 3 bases and J by 7 bases, with 12 bases between. The CDR3 loop spans 14 amino acids. Germline V gene lookup returns CDR1 KGHSH and CDR2 LQKENI. For the CDR3, the DNA is TGTGCCAGCTCACCTCGTAGGGGCGGTGAAAAACTGTTTTTT. It encodes CASSPRRGGEKLFF.